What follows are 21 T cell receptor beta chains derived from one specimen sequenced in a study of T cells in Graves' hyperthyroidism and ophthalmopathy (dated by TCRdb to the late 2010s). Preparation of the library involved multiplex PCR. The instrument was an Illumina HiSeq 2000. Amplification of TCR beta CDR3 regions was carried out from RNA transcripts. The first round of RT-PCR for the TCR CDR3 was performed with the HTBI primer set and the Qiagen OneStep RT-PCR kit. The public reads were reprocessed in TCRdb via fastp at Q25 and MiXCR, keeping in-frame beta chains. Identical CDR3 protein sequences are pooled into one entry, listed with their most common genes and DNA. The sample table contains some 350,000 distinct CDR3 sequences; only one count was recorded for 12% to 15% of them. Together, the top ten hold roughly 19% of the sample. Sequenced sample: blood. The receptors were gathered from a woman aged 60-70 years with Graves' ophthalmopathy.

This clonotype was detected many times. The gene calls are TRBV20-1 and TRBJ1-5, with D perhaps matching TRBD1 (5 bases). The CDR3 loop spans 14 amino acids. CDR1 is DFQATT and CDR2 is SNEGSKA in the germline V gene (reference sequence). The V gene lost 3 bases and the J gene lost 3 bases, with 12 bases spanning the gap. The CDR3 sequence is CSASMGRVNQPQHF. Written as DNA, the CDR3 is TGCAGTGCTAGTATGGGACGGGTCAATCAGCCCCAGCATTTT.

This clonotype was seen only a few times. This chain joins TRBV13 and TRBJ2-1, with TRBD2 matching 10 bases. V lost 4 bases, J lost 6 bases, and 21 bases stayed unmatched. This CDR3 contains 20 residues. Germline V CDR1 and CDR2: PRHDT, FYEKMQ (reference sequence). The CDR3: CASSSPGGLASLKVGNEQFF. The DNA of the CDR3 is TGTGCCAGCAGCTCGCCGGGGGGACTAGCGTCTCTAAAGGTGGGCAATGAGCAGTTCTTC.

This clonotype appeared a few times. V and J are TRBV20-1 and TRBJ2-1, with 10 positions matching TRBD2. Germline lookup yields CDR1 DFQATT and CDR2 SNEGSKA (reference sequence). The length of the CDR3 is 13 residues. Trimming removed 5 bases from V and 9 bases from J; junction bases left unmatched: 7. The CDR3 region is CSADKAGGPEQFF. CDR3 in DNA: TGCAGTGCTGACAAAGCGGGAGGGCCTGAGCAGTTCTTC.

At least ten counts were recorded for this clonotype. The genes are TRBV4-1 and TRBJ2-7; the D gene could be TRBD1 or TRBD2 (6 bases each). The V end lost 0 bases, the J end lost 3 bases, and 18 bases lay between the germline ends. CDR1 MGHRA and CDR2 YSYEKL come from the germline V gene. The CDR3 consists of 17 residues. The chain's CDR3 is CASSQDQGGRGDYEQYF. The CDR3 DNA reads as TGCGCCAGCAGCCAAGATCAAGGCGGAAGGGGGGACTACGAGCAGTACTTC.

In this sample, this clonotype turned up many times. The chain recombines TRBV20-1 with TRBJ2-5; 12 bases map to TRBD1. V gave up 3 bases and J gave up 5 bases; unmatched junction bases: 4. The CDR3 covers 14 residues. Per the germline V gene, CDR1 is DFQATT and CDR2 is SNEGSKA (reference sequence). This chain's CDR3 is CSARGQGAWETQYF. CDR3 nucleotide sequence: TGCAGTGCTAGGGGACAGGGGGCGTGGGAGACCCAGTACTTC.

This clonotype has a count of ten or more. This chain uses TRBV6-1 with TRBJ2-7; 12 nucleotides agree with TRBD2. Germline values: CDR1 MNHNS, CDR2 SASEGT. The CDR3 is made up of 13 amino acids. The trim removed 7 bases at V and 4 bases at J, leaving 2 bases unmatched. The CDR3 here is CASTGLAGYEQYF. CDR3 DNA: TGTGCCAGCACGGGACTAGCGGGTTACGAGCAGTACTTC.

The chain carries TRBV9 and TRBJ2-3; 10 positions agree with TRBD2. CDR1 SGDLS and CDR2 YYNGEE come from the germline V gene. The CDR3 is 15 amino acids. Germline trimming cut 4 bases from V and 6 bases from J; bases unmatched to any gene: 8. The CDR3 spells CASSQSSGSADTQYF. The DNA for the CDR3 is TGTGCCAGCAGCCAATCTAGCGGGAGCGCGGATACGCAGTATTTT.

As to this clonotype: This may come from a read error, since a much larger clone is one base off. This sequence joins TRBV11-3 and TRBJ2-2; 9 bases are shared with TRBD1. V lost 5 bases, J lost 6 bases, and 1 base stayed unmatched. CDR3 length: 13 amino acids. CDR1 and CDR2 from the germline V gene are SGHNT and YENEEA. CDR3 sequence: CASSRTGAGELFF. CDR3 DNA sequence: TGTGCCAGCAGCAGGACAGGGGCCGGGGAGCTGTTTTTT.

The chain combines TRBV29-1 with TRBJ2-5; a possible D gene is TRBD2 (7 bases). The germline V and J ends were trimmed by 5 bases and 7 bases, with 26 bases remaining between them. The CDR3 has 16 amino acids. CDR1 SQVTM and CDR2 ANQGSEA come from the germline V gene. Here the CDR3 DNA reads TGCAGCGTTTCAGGGGATACAGGACTAGTTTTTGTGACCCAGTACTTC. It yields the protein CSVSGDTGLVFVTQYF. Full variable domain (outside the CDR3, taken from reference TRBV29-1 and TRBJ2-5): SAVISQKPSRDICQRGTSLTIQCQVDSQVTMMFWYRQQPGQSLTLIATANQGSEATYESGFVIDKFPISRPNLTFSTLTVSNMSPEDSSIYLCSVSGDTGLVFVTQYFGPGTRLLVL.

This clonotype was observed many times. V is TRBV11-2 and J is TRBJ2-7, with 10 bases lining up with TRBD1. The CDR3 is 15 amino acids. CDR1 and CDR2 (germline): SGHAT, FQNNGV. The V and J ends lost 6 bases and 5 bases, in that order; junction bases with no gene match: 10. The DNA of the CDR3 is TGTGCCAGCAGGGGCTTGGGACAGGGGTACCACGAGCAGTACTTC. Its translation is CASRGLGQGYHEQYF.

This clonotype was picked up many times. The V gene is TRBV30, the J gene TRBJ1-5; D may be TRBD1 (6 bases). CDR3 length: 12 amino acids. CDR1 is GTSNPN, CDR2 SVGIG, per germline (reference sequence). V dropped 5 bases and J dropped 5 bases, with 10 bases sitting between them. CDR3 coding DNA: TGTGCCTGGGCACAGGGTTATCAGCCCCAGCATTTT. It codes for CAWAQGYQPQHF. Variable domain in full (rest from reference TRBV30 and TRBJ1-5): SQTIHQWPATLVQPVGSPLSLECTVEGTSNPNLYWYRQAAGRGLQLLFYSVGIGQISSEVPQNLSASRPQDRQFILSSKKLLLSDSGFYLCAWAQGYQPQHFGDGTRLSIL.

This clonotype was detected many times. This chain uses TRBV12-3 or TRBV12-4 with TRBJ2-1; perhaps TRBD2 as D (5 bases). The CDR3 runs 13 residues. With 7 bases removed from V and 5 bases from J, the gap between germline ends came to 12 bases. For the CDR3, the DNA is TGTGCCAGCACCCCCGGGAACAACAATGAGCAGTTCTTC. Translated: CASTPGNNNEQFF.

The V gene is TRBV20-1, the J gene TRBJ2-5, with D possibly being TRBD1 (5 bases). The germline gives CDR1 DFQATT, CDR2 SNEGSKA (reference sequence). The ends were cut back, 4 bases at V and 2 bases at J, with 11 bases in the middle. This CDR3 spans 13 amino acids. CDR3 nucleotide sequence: TGCAGTGCTACCAGACAGTATCAAGAGACCCAGTACTTC. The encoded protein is CSATRQYQETQYF.

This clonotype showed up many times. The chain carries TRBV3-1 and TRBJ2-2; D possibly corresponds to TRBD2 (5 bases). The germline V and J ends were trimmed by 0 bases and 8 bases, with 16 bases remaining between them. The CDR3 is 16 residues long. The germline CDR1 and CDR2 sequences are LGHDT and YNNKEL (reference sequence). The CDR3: CASSQDPWTRGGELFF. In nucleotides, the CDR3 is TGTGCCAGCAGCCAAGACCCTTGGACGAGAGGGGGGGAGCTGTTTTTT.

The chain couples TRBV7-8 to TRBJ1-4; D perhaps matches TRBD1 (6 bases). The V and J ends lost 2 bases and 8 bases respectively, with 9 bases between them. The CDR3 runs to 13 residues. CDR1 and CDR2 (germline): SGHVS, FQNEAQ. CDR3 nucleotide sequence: TGTGCCAGCAGCTTACAGGGGAGAGAAAAACTGTTTTTT. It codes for CASSLQGREKLFF. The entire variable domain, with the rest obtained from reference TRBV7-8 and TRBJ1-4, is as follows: GAGVSQSPRYKVAKRGQDVALRCDPISGHVSLFWYQQALGQGPEFLTYFQNEAQLDKSGLPSDRFFAERPEGSVSTLKIQRTQQEDSAVYLCASSLQGREKLFFGSGTQLSVL.

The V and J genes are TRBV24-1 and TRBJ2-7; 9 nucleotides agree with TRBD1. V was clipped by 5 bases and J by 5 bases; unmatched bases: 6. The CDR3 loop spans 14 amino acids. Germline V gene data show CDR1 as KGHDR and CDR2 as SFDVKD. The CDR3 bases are TGTGCCACCAGTGGTACAGGGGGCCGACACGAGCAGTACTTC. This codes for CATSGTGGRHEQYF.

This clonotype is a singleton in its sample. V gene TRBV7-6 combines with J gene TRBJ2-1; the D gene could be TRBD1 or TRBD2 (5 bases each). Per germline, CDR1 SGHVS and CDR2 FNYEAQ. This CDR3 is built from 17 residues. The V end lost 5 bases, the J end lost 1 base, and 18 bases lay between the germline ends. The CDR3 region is CASSPLTGTGSYNEQFF. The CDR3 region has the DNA TGTGCCAGCAGCCCCCTGACCGGGACCGGATCCTACAATGAGCAGTTCTTC. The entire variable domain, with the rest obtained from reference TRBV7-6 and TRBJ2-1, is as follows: GAGVSQSPRYKVTKRGQDVALRCDPISGHVSLYWYRQALGQGPEFLTYFNYEAQQDKSGLPNDRFSAERPEGSISTLTIQRTEQRDSAMYRCASSPLTGTGSYNEQFFGPGTRLTVL.

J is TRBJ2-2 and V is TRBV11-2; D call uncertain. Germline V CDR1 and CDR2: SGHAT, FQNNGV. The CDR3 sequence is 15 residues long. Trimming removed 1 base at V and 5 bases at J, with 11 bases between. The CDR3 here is CASSLGTAVTGELFF. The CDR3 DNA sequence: TGTGCCAGCAGCTTAGGGACGGCGGTGACCGGGGAGCTGTTTTTT. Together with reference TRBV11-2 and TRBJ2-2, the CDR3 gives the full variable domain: EAGVAQSPRYKIIEKRQSVAFWCNPISGHATLYWYQQILGQGPKLLIQFQNNGVVDDSQLPKDRFSAERLKGVDSTLKIQPAKLEDSAVYLCASSLGTAVTGELFFGEGSRLTVL.

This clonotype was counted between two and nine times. The CDR3 coding sequence is TGTGCCAGCAAAATGACAGGGCTCTCCTACAATGAGCAGTTCTTC. Its translation: CASKMTGLSYNEQFF. The chain employs TRBV28 and TRBJ2-1, with 7 bases fitting TRBD1. The CDR3 extends over 15 amino acids. The V and J ends lost 7 bases and 0 bases, in that order; junction bases with no gene match: 6. From germline, CDR1 is MDHEN and CDR2 SYDVKM.

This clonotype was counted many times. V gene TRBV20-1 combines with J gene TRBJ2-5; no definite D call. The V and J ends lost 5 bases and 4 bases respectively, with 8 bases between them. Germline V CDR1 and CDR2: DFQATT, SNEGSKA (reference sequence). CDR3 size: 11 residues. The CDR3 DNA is TGCAGTGCTCTAGGACGAGAGACCCAGTACTTC. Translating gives CSALGRETQYF.

As DNA, the CDR3 is TGTGCCAGCAGTCGCGCCTGCGGGACTCCCCAGCATTTT. It specifies CASSRACGTPQHF. The chain has TRBV6-4 and TRBJ1-5; perhaps TRBD1 as D (5 bases). Trimming removed 5 bases at V and 10 bases at J, with 15 bases between. Per germline, CDR1 MRHNA and CDR2 SNTAGT. This CDR3 is 13 amino acids long.